One and the same sample provided the 20 T cell receptor beta chains below, sequenced in a study of blood T cell repertoires in COVID-19. Clones were read by immunoSEQ multiplex PCR, and TCRdb kept only the in-frame ones, dropping some. The repertoire consists of some 200,000 clones, with 75% to 90% occurring once and the leading ten covering around 3.2%. Sequencing was done on a sample of PBMCs or T cells enriched from blood (not recorded which). The receptors derive from a young woman in a cohort exposed to, infected with or recovered from COVID-19 (not recorded which).

This clone was seen only once. This sequence joins TRBV6-5 and TRBJ2-3, with a tentative D call TRBD2 (5 bases). V was shortened by 0 bases and J by 4 bases, with 5 bases between the two germline ends. Per the germline V gene, CDR1 is MNHEY and CDR2 is SVGAGI. The CDR3 has 13 residues. The CDR3 DNA is TGTGCCAGCAGTTACTCACTAGCAGATACGCAGTATTTT. As protein: CASSYSLADTQYF.

This clone was recorded once. The chain uses TRBV13 and TRBJ2-1, with 14 nucleotides matching TRBD2. V gave up 5 bases and J gave up 15 bases; unmatched junction bases: 6. In germline, CDR1 is PRHDT, CDR2 FYEKMQ (reference sequence). This CDR3 is built from 13 residues. CDR3 nucleotide sequence: TGTGCCAGCAGCCCCCGACTAGCGGGAGGGCCGTTCTTC. Translation gives CASSPRLAGGPFF.

The chain joins TRBV7-3 to TRBJ1-2; maybe TRBD1 (6 bases). The CDR3 is made up of 15 amino acids. The V end was cut by 1 base, the J end by 4 bases, with 13 bases between. Germline CDR1 is SGHTA and CDR2 is FQGTGA. CDR3 loop: CASSLSPTGAYGYTF. DNA of the CDR3: TGTGCCAGCAGCTTAAGTCCGACAGGAGCCTATGGCTACACCTTC.

A single count supports this clone. Here the CDR3 reads CASSQGSQASYNSPLHF. The CDR3 coding sequence is TGTGCCAGCAGCCAAGGATCTCAGGCCTCCTATAATTCACCCCTCCACTTT. The chain is built from TRBV4-2 and TRBJ1-6, with D unresolved. Trimming pared 1 base from V and 0 bases from J, leaving 10 bases between. The germline V gene encodes CDR1 LGHNA and CDR2 YNFKEQ. The CDR3 totals 17 residues.

The V gene is TRBV7-9, the J gene TRBJ2-5, with D maybe TRBD1 (6 bases). This CDR3 has 15 amino acids. Germline CDR1 SEHNR, CDR2 FQNEAQ (reference sequence). Between the trimmed V and J ends, which lost 3 bases and 2 bases, there was a span of 13 bases. CDR3 bases: TGTGCCAGCAGCTTTTGGGGACACCAACAAGAGACCCAGTACTTC. Its protein product is CASSFWGHQQETQYF.

This sequence joins TRBV2 and TRBJ1-5; a possible D gene is TRBD1 (6 bases). Trimming cost V 8 bases and J 1 base, with 18 bases left between them. Germline CDR1 SNHLY, CDR2 FYNNEI. The CDR3 runs 16 residues. CDR3 region: CASATSTGQSNQPQHF. DNA of the CDR3: TGTGCCAGCGCTACTTCGACTGGACAGAGCAATCAGCCCCAGCATTTT.

The chain employs TRBV14 and TRBJ2-1; 7 nucleotides match TRBD1. Germline V CDR1 and CDR2: SGHDN, FVKESK. The trim removed 0 bases at V and 7 bases at J, leaving 9 bases unmatched. There are 16 residues in the CDR3. DNA of the CDR3: TGTGCCAGCAGCCAAGATCTAGGGGGCCTGGGTAATGAGCAGTTCTTC. This translates into CASSQDLGGLGNEQFF.

Only a few counts were recorded for this clone. J is TRBJ2-2 and V is TRBV19; 8 positions match TRBD2. Germline trimming cut 4 bases from V and 3 bases from J; bases unmatched to any gene: 7. Germline lookup yields CDR1 LNHDA and CDR2 SQIVND (reference sequence). CDR3 length: 16 residues. CDR3 in DNA: TGTGCCAGTAGTACTCGACTAGCGAGAGACACCGGGGAGCTGTTTTTT. Protein product: CASSTRLARDTGELFF.

The CDR3 spells CASSWAGTDTQYF. In DNA form, the CDR3 reads TGTGCCAGCAGTTGGGCCGGCACAGATACGCAGTATTTT. The V and J genes are TRBV27 and TRBJ2-3; D is unresolved. Germline V gives CDR1 MNHEY, CDR2 SMNVEV (reference sequence). The V end lost 4 bases, the J end lost 1 base, and 6 bases lay between the germline ends. The CDR3 loop spans 13 amino acids.

The chain couples TRBV7-9 to TRBJ2-1, with D perhaps TRBD2 (8 bases). The CDR3 runs 17 residues. Between the trimmed V and J ends, which lost 5 bases and 5 bases, there was a span of 22 bases. CDR1 and CDR2 from the germline V gene are SEHNR and FQNEAQ (reference sequence). The CDR3 DNA reads as TGTGCCAGCAGCCCCCAGGGGGGGCGGGGGGTAGACAATGAGCAGTTCTTC. Its translation: CASSPQGGRGVDNEQFF.

The genes are TRBV11-2 and TRBJ2-3, with D hard to call. V was shortened by 2 bases and J by 0 bases, with 6 bases between the two germline ends. The CDR3 extends over 14 amino acids. Looked up from germline, CDR1 is SGHAT and CDR2 is FQNNGV. The DNA for the CDR3 is TGTGCCAGCAGCTTATGGGCTAGCACAGATACGCAGTATTTT. Its translation is CASSLWASTDTQYF.

This clone was found once. The gene calls are TRBV19 and TRBJ2-2, with a weak D call TRBD2 (7 bases). The germline gives CDR1 LNHDA, CDR2 SQIVND (reference sequence). Trimming stripped 0 bases from V and 6 bases from J, with 20 bases between. CDR3 length: 18 amino acids. The CDR3 here is CASSIDGGGTAGAGELFF. The CDR3 DNA is TGTGCCAGTAGTATAGACGGGGGCGGCACGGCGGGGGCCGGGGAGCTGTTTTTT.

The gene calls are TRBV12-3 or TRBV12-4 and TRBJ1-1; D not certain. The V end was cut by 5 bases, the J end by 8 bases, with 12 bases between. This CDR3 spans 12 amino acids. This chain's CDR3 is CASSPHGREAFF. The CDR3 bases are TGTGCCAGCAGTCCGCACGGGAGAGAAGCTTTCTTT.

CDR3 loop: CASSPTSGGSTDTQYF. The DNA of the CDR3 is TGTGCCAGCAGCCCAACTAGCGGGGGGAGCACAGATACGCAGTATTTT. The chain has TRBV7-9 and TRBJ2-3; TRBD2 aligns across 12 bases. This CDR3 spans 16 amino acids. Germline V gene lookup returns CDR1 SEHNR and CDR2 FQNEAQ (reference sequence). J lost 0 bases, V lost 5 bases, and 3 bases had no gene match. The whole variable domain, remainder taken from reference TRBV7-9 and TRBJ2-3, is DTGVSQNPRHKITKRGQNVTFRCDPISEHNRLYWYRQTLGQGPEFLTYFQNEAQLEKSRLLSDRFSAERPKGSFSTLEIQRTEQGDSAMYLCASSPTSGGSTDTQYFGPGTRLTVL.

The V call is TRBV3-1 (or the pseudogene TRBV3-2), the J call TRBJ1-2; D is perhaps TRBD1 (5 bases). Trimming removed 6 bases at V and 6 bases at J, with 14 bases between. In germline, CDR1 is LGHDT, CDR2 YNNKEL (reference sequence). This CDR3 contains 13 residues. The CDR3 nucleotides read TGTGCCAGCAGTCGAGACAGATTCAATGGCTACACCTTC. Translating gives CASSRDRFNGYTF.

The chain couples TRBV7-3 to TRBJ2-1; 8 bases match TRBD2. The V gene's germline CDR1 is SGHTA and CDR2 FQGTGA. J gave up 10 bases and V 3 bases, and 11 bases lay outside the gene matches. This CDR3 contains 15 residues. Here the CDR3 reads CASSLQPAGEREQFF. In DNA, the CDR3 is TGTGCCAGCAGCTTGCAACCAGCGGGAGAGAGGGAGCAGTTCTTC.

The rearrangement joins TRBV28 to TRBJ1-2; D perhaps matches TRBD1 (5 bases). This CDR3 region has 14 residues. With 2 bases removed from V and 6 bases from J, the gap between germline ends came to 13 bases. The germline V gene has CDR1 MDHEN and CDR2 SYDVKM. CDR3 nucleotides: TGTGCCAGCAGTTTACTTAGGGGATCGCATGGCTACACCTTC. It yields the protein CASSLLRGSHGYTF.

The chain has TRBV6-5 and TRBJ1-1; D not resolved. The CDR3 has 13 residues. Per germline, CDR1 MNHEY and CDR2 SVGAGI. V was cut by 0 bases and J by 8 bases, with 10 bases left in between. The CDR3 protein is CASSYSETAEAFF. The CDR3, as DNA: TGTGCCAGCAGTTACTCGGAGACGGCAGAAGCTTTCTTT.

The chain uses TRBV11-2 and TRBJ2-1; D is ambiguous. The CDR3 consists of 16 residues. CDR1 is SGHAT, CDR2 FQNNGV, per germline. Trimming removed 0 bases at V and 1 base at J, with 10 bases between. The CDR3 DNA reads TGTGCCAGCAGCTTAGAGAGTTCTAGATCCTACAATGAGCAGTTCTTC. Translation: CASSLESSRSYNEQFF.

The chain employs TRBV5-1 and TRBJ1-2; TRBD1 agrees at 8 bases. The J segment lost 8 bases and the V segment lost 4 bases, leaving 7 bases of the junction unmatched. The CDR3 runs 13 residues. From germline, CDR1 is SGHRS and CDR2 YFSETQ. CDR3 DNA sequence: TGCGCCAGCAGCGGGACGACAGGGGTCGGCTACACCTTC. Protein sequence: CASSGTTGVGYTF.